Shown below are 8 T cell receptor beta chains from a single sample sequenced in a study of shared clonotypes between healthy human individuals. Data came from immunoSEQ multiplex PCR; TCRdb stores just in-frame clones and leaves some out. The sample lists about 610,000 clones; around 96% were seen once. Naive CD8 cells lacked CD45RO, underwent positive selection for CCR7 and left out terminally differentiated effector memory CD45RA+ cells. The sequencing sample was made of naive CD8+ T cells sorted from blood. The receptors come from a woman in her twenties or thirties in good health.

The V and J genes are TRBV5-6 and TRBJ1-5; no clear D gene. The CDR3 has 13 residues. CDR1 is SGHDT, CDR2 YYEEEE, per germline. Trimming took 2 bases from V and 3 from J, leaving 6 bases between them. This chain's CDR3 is CASSFSLNQPQHF. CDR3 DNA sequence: TGTGCCAGCAGCTTTTCTCTCAATCAGCCCCAGCATTTT.

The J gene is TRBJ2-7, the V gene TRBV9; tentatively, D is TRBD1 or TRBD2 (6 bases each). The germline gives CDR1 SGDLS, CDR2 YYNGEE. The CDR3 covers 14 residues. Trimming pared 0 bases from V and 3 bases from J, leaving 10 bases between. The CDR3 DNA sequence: TGTGCCAGCAGCGTAGACGAGGGGGGCTACGAGCAGTACTTC. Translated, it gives CASSVDEGGYEQYF. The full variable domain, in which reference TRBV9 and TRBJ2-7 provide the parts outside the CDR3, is DSGVTQTPKHLITATGQRVTLRCSPRSGDLSVYWYQQSLDQGLQFLIQYYNGEERAKGNILERFSAQQFPDLHSELNLSSLELGDSALYFCASSVDEGGYEQYFGPGTRLTVT.

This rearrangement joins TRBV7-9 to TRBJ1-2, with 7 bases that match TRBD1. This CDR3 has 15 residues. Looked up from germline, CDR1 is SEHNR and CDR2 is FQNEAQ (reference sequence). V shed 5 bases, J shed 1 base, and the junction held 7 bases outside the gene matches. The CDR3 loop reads CASSPGTELNYGYTF. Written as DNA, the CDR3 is TGTGCCAGCAGCCCCGGGACAGAACTTAACTATGGCTACACCTTC.

The CDR3: CASSSAGEGGEQFF. For the CDR3, the DNA is TGTGCCAGCAGCTCGGCGGGAGAAGGGGGTGAGCAGTTCTTC. The chain combines TRBV5-4 with TRBJ2-1, with a tentative D call TRBD2 (7 bases). The CDR3 sequence is 14 residues long. V was pared by 3 bases and J by 9 bases, with 16 bases between. Germline V CDR1 and CDR2: SGHNT, YYREEE (reference sequence). The variable domain in full, completed from reference TRBV5-4 and TRBJ2-1, reads ETGVTQSPTHLIKTRGQQVTLRCSSQSGHNTVSWYQQALGQGPQFIFQYYREEENGRGNFPPRFSGLQFPNYSSELNVNALELDDSALYLCASSSAGEGGEQFFGPGTRLTVL.

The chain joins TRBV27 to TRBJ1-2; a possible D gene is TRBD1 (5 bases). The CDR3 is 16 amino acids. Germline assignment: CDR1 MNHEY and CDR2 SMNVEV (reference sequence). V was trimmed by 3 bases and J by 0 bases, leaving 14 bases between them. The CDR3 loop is CASSFSQGEANYGYTF. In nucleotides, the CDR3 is TGTGCCAGCAGTTTTTCCCAGGGAGAAGCTAACTATGGCTACACCTTC.

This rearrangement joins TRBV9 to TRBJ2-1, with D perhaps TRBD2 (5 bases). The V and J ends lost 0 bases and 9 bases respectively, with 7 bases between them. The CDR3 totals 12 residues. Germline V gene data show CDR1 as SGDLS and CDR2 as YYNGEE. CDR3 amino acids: CASSVADFEQFF. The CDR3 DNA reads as TGTGCCAGCAGCGTAGCGGACTTTGAGCAGTTCTTC.

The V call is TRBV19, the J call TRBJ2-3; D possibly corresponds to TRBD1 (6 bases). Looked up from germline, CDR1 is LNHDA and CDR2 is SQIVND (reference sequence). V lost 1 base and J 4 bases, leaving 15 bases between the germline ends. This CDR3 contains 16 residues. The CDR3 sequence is CASSIGSQGWADTQYF. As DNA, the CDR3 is TGTGCCAGTAGTATAGGTTCGCAGGGGTGGGCAGATACGCAGTATTTT. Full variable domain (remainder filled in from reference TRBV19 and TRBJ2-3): DGGITQSPKYLFRKEGQNVTLSCEQNLNHDAMYWYRQDPGQGLRLIYYSQIVNDFQKGDIAEGYSVSREKKESFPLTVTSAQKNPTAFYLCASSIGSQGWADTQYFGPGTRLTVL.

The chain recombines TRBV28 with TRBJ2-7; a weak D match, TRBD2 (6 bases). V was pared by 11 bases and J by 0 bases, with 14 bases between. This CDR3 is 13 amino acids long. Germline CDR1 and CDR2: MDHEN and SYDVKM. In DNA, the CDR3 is TGTGCCTGCCGGGGGAGGAGCTCCTACGAGCAGTACTTC. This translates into CACRGRSSYEQYF.